The rows below give T cell receptor beta chains drawn from one sample of a study of shared clonotypes between healthy human individuals. The repertoire was sequenced with immunoSEQ multiplex PCR; TCRdb's copy has only in-frame clones and lacks some. The table lists about 2.3 million clones, over 85% of them singletons. The sequencing input was naive CD4+ T cells from PBMCs. The receptors were gathered from a man in his late teens or twenties in good health. Some clones in this sample may be carry-over from other donors' samples. CDR3s include the opening cysteine and the closing phenylalanine or tryptophan. The D gene is left open where the match is weak. The size of a clone is reported for some rows only, either as once, few or many, or as a class for expanded clones.

V gene: TRBV19; J gene: TRBJ1-5; D gene: TRBD1; clone size: NA; CDR3 protein: CASSTKQGGNQPQHF; CDR3 DNA: TGTGCCAGTAGCACCAAACAGGGGGGAAATCAGCCCCAGCATTTT
V gene: TRBV7-6; J gene: TRBJ2-7; D gene: NA; clone size: NA; CDR3 protein: CASSLVVGQTYEQYF; CDR3 DNA: TGTGCCAGCAGCTTAGTCGTTGGTCAAACCTACGAGCAGTACTTC
V gene: TRBV4-1; J gene: TRBJ2-1; D gene: TRBD2; clone size: NA; CDR3 protein: CASSQDGGSSYNEQFF; CDR3 DNA: TGCGCCAGCAGCCAAGATGGCGGGAGCTCCTACAATGAGCAGTTCTTC
V gene: TRBV13; J gene: TRBJ2-7; D gene: NA; clone size: NA; CDR3 protein: CASSLNGDGTLYEQYF; CDR3 DNA: TGTGCCAGCAGCTTAAACGGGGACGGAACCTTATACGAGCAGTACTTC
V gene: TRBV6-1; J gene: TRBJ2-3; D gene: TRBD2; clone size: NA; CDR3 protein: CASSRGGDNTDTQYF; CDR3 DNA: TGTGCCAGCAGTCGGGGGGGCGACAACACAGATACGCAGTATTTT
V gene: TRBV7-9; J gene: TRBJ2-6; D gene: TRBD1; clone size: NA; CDR3 protein: CASSPTGQAHGAGANVLTF; CDR3 DNA: TGTGCCAGCAGCCCCACCGGACAGGCGCATGGGGCTGGGGCCAACGTCCTGACTTTC
V gene: TRBV18; J gene: TRBJ2-5; D gene: TRBD1; clone size: NA; CDR3 protein: CASSPRDRGLPREQYF; CDR3 DNA: TGTGCCAGCTCACCCCGGGACAGGGGGCTCCCTAGGGAGCAGTACTTC
V gene: TRBV28; J gene: TRBJ1-2; D gene: NA; clone size: NA; CDR3 protein: CASSARGRGNYGYTF; CDR3 DNA: TGTGCCAGCAGCGCCCGGGGTCGGGGTAACTATGGCTACACCTTC
V gene: TRBV2; J gene: TRBJ2-1; D gene: TRBD2; clone size: NA; CDR3 protein: CASSGTSGRVYNEQFF; CDR3 DNA: TGTGCCAGCAGTGGGACTAGCGGGAGGGTTTACAATGAGCAGTTCTTC
V gene: TRBV5-1; J gene: TRBJ1-3; D gene: NA; clone size: NA; CDR3 protein: CASSLGQLSGNTIYF; CDR3 DNA: TGCGCCAGCAGCTTGGGACAGCTCTCTGGAAACACCATATATTTT
V gene: TRBV27; J gene: TRBJ2-7; D gene: TRBD1; clone size: NA; CDR3 protein: CASGDRGSNEQYF; CDR3 DNA: TGTGCCAGCGGGGACAGGGGTAGCAACGAGCAGTACTTC
V gene: TRBV4-1; J gene: TRBJ2-6; D gene: NA; clone size: NA; CDR3 protein: CASSQDLLASGANVLTF; CDR3 DNA: TGCGCCAGCAGCCAAGATCTTTTAGCCTCTGGGGCCAACGTCCTGACTTTC
V gene: TRBV7-9; J gene: TRBJ1-1; D gene: NA; clone size: NA; CDR3 protein: CASSYRVGTEAFF; CDR3 DNA: TGTGCCAGCAGCTACAGGGTTGGCACTGAAGCTTTCTTT
V gene: TRBV5-1; J gene: TRBJ1-2; D gene: NA; clone size: NA; CDR3 protein: CASSPTAANYGYTF; CDR3 DNA: TGCGCCAGCAGCCCGACGGCCGCTAACTATGGCTACACCTTC
V gene: TRBV7-2; J gene: TRBJ1-5; D gene: TRBD1; clone size: few; CDR3 protein: CASSLGQGNQPQHF; CDR3 DNA: TGTGCCAGCAGCCTCGGACAGGGTAATCAGCCCCAGCATTTT
V gene: TRBV9; J gene: TRBJ2-4; D gene: NA; clone size: NA; CDR3 protein: CASSVGPAKNIQYF; CDR3 DNA: TGTGCCAGCAGCGTAGGCCCAGCCAAAAACATTCAGTACTTC
V gene: TRBV5-1; J gene: TRBJ2-7; D gene: TRBD2; clone size: NA; CDR3 protein: CASSLGLAGTYYEQYF; CDR3 DNA: TGCGCCAGCAGCTTGGGACTAGCGGGTACCTACTACGAGCAGTACTTC
V gene: TRBV11-3; J gene: TRBJ2-5; D gene: NA; clone size: NA; CDR3 protein: CASGTQETQYF; CDR3 DNA: TGTGCCAGCGGCACGCAAGAGACCCAGTACTTC
V gene: TRBV14; J gene: TRBJ2-7; D gene: NA; clone size: NA; CDR3 protein: CASSQVWYEQYF; CDR3 DNA: TGTGCCAGCAGCCAAGTCTGGTACGAGCAGTACTTC
V gene: TRBV9; J gene: TRBJ1-3; D gene: NA; clone size: NA; CDR3 protein: CASSVGVQLWTSSGNTIYF; CDR3 DNA: TGTGCCAGCAGCGTCGGGGTCCAACTGTGGACCAGCTCTGGAAACACCATATATTTT
V gene: TRBV28; J gene: TRBJ2-5; D gene: TRBD1; clone size: NA; CDR3 protein: CASSDPGGGETQYF; CDR3 DNA: TGTGCCAGCAGCGACCCAGGGGGCGGGGAGACCCAGTACTTC
V gene: TRBV23-1; J gene: TRBJ2-2; D gene: NA; clone size: NA; CDR3 protein: CASSRANTGELFF; CDR3 DNA: TGCGCCAGCAGTCGCGCGAACACCGGGGAGCTGTTTTTT
V gene: TRBV19; J gene: TRBJ2-1; D gene: NA; clone size: NA; CDR3 protein: CATSDYWVYNEQFF; CDR3 DNA: TGTGCCACCTCAGACTACTGGGTATACAATGAGCAGTTCTTC
V gene: TRBV28; J gene: TRBJ2-3; D gene: NA; clone size: NA; CDR3 protein: CASSLVTPSTDTQYF; CDR3 DNA: TGTGCCAGCAGTTTGGTGACTCCATCGACAGATACGCAGTATTTT
V gene: TRBV5-1; J gene: TRBJ2-7; D gene: NA; clone size: once; CDR3 protein: CASSLVPGSQYF; CDR3 DNA: TGCGCCAGCAGCTTGGTTCCGGGCTCGCAGTACTTC
V gene: TRBV7-6; J gene: TRBJ2-1; D gene: TRBD1; clone size: NA; CDR3 protein: CASSLALGDSYNEQFF; CDR3 DNA: TGTGCCAGCAGCTTAGCGCTGGGGGACAGCTACAATGAGCAGTTCTTC
V gene: TRBV5-1; J gene: TRBJ1-2; D gene: NA; clone size: NA; CDR3 protein: CASPAKRNGYTF; CDR3 DNA: TGCGCCTCCCCGGCCAAAAGAAACGGCTACACCTTC
V gene: TRBV4-2; J gene: TRBJ1-1; D gene: NA; clone size: NA; CDR3 protein: CASSQDGPGGAEAFF; CDR3 DNA: TGTGCCAGCAGCCAAGATGGTCCTGGTGGGGCTGAAGCTTTCTTT
V gene: TRBV5-1; J gene: TRBJ2-1; D gene: TRBD2; clone size: NA; CDR3 protein: CASSATSGSYNEQFF; CDR3 DNA: TGCGCCAGCAGCGCGACTAGCGGAAGCTACAATGAGCAGTTCTTC
V gene: TRBV28; J gene: TRBJ1-4; D gene: NA; clone size: NA; CDR3 protein: CASSNRAVREKLFF; CDR3 DNA: TGTGCCAGCAGTAACAGGGCGGTCCGGGAAAAACTGTTTTTT
V gene: TRBV5-1; J gene: TRBJ1-1; D gene: TRBD1; clone size: NA; CDR3 protein: CASSQGTGGNTEAFF; CDR3 DNA: TGCGCCAGCAGTCAAGGGACAGGGGGGAACACTGAAGCTTTCTTT
V gene: TRBV7-2; J gene: TRBJ2-7; D gene: TRBD2; clone size: NA; CDR3 protein: CASSQAGTSGGQDEQYF; CDR3 DNA: TGTGCCAGCAGCCAGGCCGGGACTAGCGGGGGACAGGACGAGCAGTACTTC
V gene: TRBV2; J gene: TRBJ1-1; D gene: NA; clone size: NA; CDR3 protein: CASSEYGSLVGTEAFF; CDR3 DNA: TGTGCCAGCAGTGAATATGGCAGCCTGGTGGGCACTGAAGCTTTCTTT
V gene: TRBV11-3; J gene: TRBJ2-5; D gene: TRBD2; clone size: NA; CDR3 protein: CASSLGLAGQETQYF; CDR3 DNA: TGTGCCAGCAGCCTCGGACTAGCGGGGCAAGAGACCCAGTACTTC
V gene: TRBV25-1; J gene: TRBJ2-1; D gene: TRBD2; clone size: NA; CDR3 protein: CASSPPGLGGNEQFF; CDR3 DNA: TGTGCCAGCAGTCCGCCGGGACTAGGGGGCAATGAGCAGTTCTTC
V gene: TRBV18; J gene: TRBJ1-4; D gene: NA; clone size: NA; CDR3 protein: CASSLTTLTPNEKLFF; CDR3 DNA: TGTGCCAGCTCACTGACGACTCTAACCCCTAATGAAAAACTGTTTTTT
V gene: TRBV11-2; J gene: TRBJ2-5; D gene: TRBD2; clone size: NA; CDR3 protein: CASSLSHPGGTQETQYF; CDR3 DNA: TGTGCCAGCAGCTTATCCCACCCGGGGGGAACACAAGAGACCCAGTACTTC
V gene: TRBV2; J gene: TRBJ1-5; D gene: NA; clone size: NA; CDR3 protein: CASSERSQPQHF; CDR3 DNA: TGTGCCAGCAGTGAAAGGAGTCAGCCCCAGCATTTT
V gene: TRBV20-1; J gene: TRBJ2-5; D gene: NA; clone size: NA; CDR3 protein: CSARLSNQYF; CDR3 DNA: TGCAGTGCTAGGTTAAGCAACCAGTACTTC
V gene: TRBV7-9; J gene: TRBJ2-3; D gene: NA; clone size: NA; CDR3 protein: CASSFSGVDTQYF; CDR3 DNA: TGTGCCAGCAGCTTCTCAGGAGTAGATACGCAGTATTTT